These T cell receptor beta chains were read from a single sample in a study of shared clonotypes between healthy human individuals. Clones were sequenced by immunoSEQ multiplex PCR, and TCRdb holds only the in-frame ones, with some missing. The sample holds about 2.2 million clones, roughly 95% seen once. The source material was naive CD8+ T cells from PBMCs. Receptors were obtained from a man aged 18-30 years in good health. Some clones in this sample may be carry-over from other donors' samples. Each CDR3 is given with its conserved first and last residue. Fields, in order: V gene, clone size, J gene, D gene, CDR3 protein, CDR3 DNA. A D gene is named only where the DNA matches it firmly. A row's size may be missing; if present it is once, few, many or a size class.

TRBV9	NA	TRBJ1-4	NA	CASSSRVEEKLFF	TGTGCCAGCAGCTCCAGGGTTGAGGAAAAACTGTTTTTT
TRBV7-9	NA	TRBJ2-1	TRBD1	CASSSSRDRAYNEQFF	TGTGCCAGCAGCTCGAGCCGGGACAGGGCCTACAATGAGCAGTTCTTC
TRBV29-1	NA	TRBJ1-1	NA	CSVTGTPFPSTEAFF	TGCAGCGTGACCGGGACACCCTTCCCATCGACTGAAGCTTTCTTT
TRBV28	NA	TRBJ2-5	NA	CASSWETQYF	TGTGCCAGCTCATGGGAGACCCAGTACTTC
TRBV27	once	TRBJ2-1	TRBD1	CASSFRDSYNEQFF	TGTGCCAGCAGTTTCCGGGACAGCTACAATGAGCAGTTCTTC
TRBV29-1	NA	TRBJ2-7	TRBD2	CSVEYPGLAGSVQYF	TGCAGCGTTGAGTACCCGGGACTAGCGGGATCCGTGCAGTACTTC
TRBV5-8	once	TRBJ2-3	NA	CASSPLGIGPDTQYF	TGTGCCAGCAGCCCCCTCGGTATAGGACCCGATACGCAGTATTTT
TRBV9	NA	TRBJ1-2	NA	CASSVGVGDYGYTF	TGTGCCAGCAGCGTAGGCGTGGGGGACTATGGCTACACCTTC
TRBV9	NA	TRBJ1-3	NA	CASSSGTDSGNTIYF	TGTGCCAGCAGCTCCGGGACGGACTCTGGAAACACCATATATTTT
TRBV9	NA	TRBJ1-2	NA	CASRSTVNYGYTF	TGTGCCAGCAGGTCGACGGTGAACTATGGCTACACCTTC
TRBV27	once	TRBJ2-7	TRBD2	CASGRAAREPHEQYF	TGTGCCAGCGGACGGGCTGCGCGGGAGCCCCACGAGCAGTACTTC